These 11 T cell receptor beta chains came from one sample sequenced in a study of T cell responses to AZD1222 COVID-19 vaccine. Libraries were prepared by immunoSEQ multiplex PCR; TCRdb keeps only in-frame clonotypes and omits some of them. The sample shows about 150,000 clones, more than 80% of them seen only once. Sequences were derived from peripheral blood, sampled on day 0 of AZD1222 vaccination. Receptors were obtained from an adult in good health.

V is TRBV6-5 and J is TRBJ2-2; tentatively, D is TRBD2 (6 bases). Germline-derived CDR1 and CDR2 are MNHEY and SVGAGI. The CDR3 spans 16 residues. V dropped 4 bases and J dropped 6 bases, with 18 bases sitting between them. The CDR3 coding sequence is TGTGCCAGCAGTTTCGGTCGGGCGGGGTTGGCCGGGGAGCTGTTTTTT. It specifies CASSFGRAGLAGELFF.

V gene TRBV5-5 combines with J gene TRBJ1-1; 8 bases agree with TRBD1. In germline, CDR1 is SGHKS, CDR2 YYEKEE (reference sequence). V lost 4 bases, J lost 6 bases, and 5 bases stayed unmatched. This CDR3 is built from 13 residues. The CDR3 coding sequence is TGTGCCAGCAGCCCCGACAGGGGCTCTGAAGCTTTCTTT. Translated, it gives CASSPDRGSEAFF.

This clone turned up a few times. The rearrangement joins TRBV5-1 to TRBJ1-3, with no clear D. The germline V gene encodes CDR1 SGHRS and CDR2 YFSETQ. The CDR3 contains 14 residues. Trimming pared 0 bases from V and 0 bases from J, leaving 4 bases between. This CDR3 is CASSLDLSGNTIYF. CDR3 in DNA: TGCGCCAGCAGCTTGGATCTCTCTGGAAACACCATATATTTT.

The J gene is TRBJ2-1, the V gene TRBV5-4; TRBD2 aligns across 10 bases. Germline V lookup: CDR1 SGHNT, CDR2 YYREEE (reference sequence). The CDR3 is 15 residues long. Trimming cost V 4 bases and J 6 bases; bases outside gene matches: 7. This CDR3 reads CASSTERGGFNEQFF. In nucleotides, the CDR3 is TGTGCCAGCAGCACCGAGCGGGGGGGCTTCAATGAGCAGTTCTTC.

This chain links TRBV2 with TRBJ1-5; maybe TRBD1 (5 bases). V was shortened by 6 bases and J by 8 bases, with 20 bases between the two germline ends. The CDR3 has 15 residues. Looked up from germline, CDR1 is SNHLY and CDR2 is FYNNEI. The DNA of the CDR3 is TGTGCCAGCAGCCCAGGCGGGGCAGGAAAAAAGCCCCAGCATTTT. It specifies CASSPGGAGKKPQHF.

The chain recombines TRBV7-9 with TRBJ1-1; no clear D gene. Trimming removed 3 bases from V and 8 bases from J, with 10 bases in between. Germline lookup yields CDR1 SEHNR and CDR2 FQNEAQ (reference sequence). The CDR3 spans 12 residues. The CDR3, as DNA: TGTGCCAGCAGCTTGGTATTGGCCGAAGCTTTCTTT. Its translation is CASSLVLAEAFF.

J is TRBJ1-5 and V is TRBV28, with 7 bases aligning to TRBD1. From germline, CDR1 is MDHEN and CDR2 SYDVKM. Losses at the gene ends were 6 bases for V and 4 bases for J; bases not matched to a gene: 6. The CDR3 consists of 14 residues. CDR3 nucleotide sequence: TGTGCCAGCAGGGTGGCAGGGGGTAATCAGCCCCAGCATTTT. It translates to CASRVAGGNQPQHF.

The chain carries TRBV28 and TRBJ1-2; possible D gene TRBD1, 6 bases. CDR1 is MDHEN and CDR2 is SYDVKM in the germline V gene. This CDR3 comprises 13 residues. V lost 5 bases and J 5 bases, leaving 12 bases between the germline ends. CDR3 region: CASSPGQQYGYTF. Here the CDR3 DNA reads TGTGCCAGCAGTCCAGGACAGCAATATGGCTACACCTTC.

This chain uses TRBV5-1 with TRBJ2-2, with a tentative D call TRBD1 (6 bases). This CDR3 contains 15 residues. Trimming cost V 3 bases and J 4 bases, with 13 bases left between them. The germline CDR1 and CDR2 sequences are SGHRS and YFSETQ. The CDR3 bases are TGCGCCAGCAGCTGGGACACAAAGGGCACCGGGGAGCTGTTTTTT. This translates into CASSWDTKGTGELFF.

This CDR3 is CSCSAGRFNQPQHF. CDR3 nucleotide sequence: TGCAGCTGCTCCGCCGGCCGATTCAATCAGCCCCAGCATTTT. The rearrangement uses TRBV29-1 and TRBJ1-5; D not resolved. Germline loops: CDR1 SQVTM, CDR2 ANQGSEA. V was trimmed by 8 bases and J by 3 bases, leaving 17 bases between them. The CDR3 totals 14 residues.

This clone has only one observation. The gene calls are TRBV19 and TRBJ1-2; D is unresolved. The CDR3 length is 11 residues. Deletions cut 5 bases from V and 12 bases from J, with 13 bases between. The germline gives CDR1 LNHDA, CDR2 SQIVND (reference sequence). The CDR3 nucleotides read TGTGCCAGTAGTTCAGCAGTAGGCCACACCTTC. Encoded protein: CASSSAVGHTF.